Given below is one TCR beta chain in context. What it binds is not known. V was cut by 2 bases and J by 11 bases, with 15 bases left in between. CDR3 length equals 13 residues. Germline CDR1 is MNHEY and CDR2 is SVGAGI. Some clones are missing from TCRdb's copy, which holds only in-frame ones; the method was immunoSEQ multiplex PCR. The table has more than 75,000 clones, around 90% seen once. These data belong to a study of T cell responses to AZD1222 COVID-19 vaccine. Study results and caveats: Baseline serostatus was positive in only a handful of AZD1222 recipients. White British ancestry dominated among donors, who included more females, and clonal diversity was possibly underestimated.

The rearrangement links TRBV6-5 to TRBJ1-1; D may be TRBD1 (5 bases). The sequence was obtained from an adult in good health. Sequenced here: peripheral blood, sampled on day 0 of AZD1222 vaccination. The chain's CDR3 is CASSYDRVLEAFF. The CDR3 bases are TGTGCCAGCAGTTACGACAGAGTATTGGAGGCTTTCTTT.